This T cell receptor beta chain was sequenced in a study of identical twins' blood T cells. On the study more broadly: About 6 alpha and six beta libraries together yielded tens of millions of reads.

A few counts support this clonotype. Its antigen is undetermined. Donors were six healthy women in three monozygous twin pairs. Findings and caveats of the study: Twin repertoire similarity may partly reflect shared environment. Each donor's most abundant TCRbeta clonotypes shared more CDR3 sequences with her twin than unrelated donors.

TCRdb passed the 5' RACE reads through MiXCR, listing each CDR3 protein once. The sample includes a few hundred thousand distinct CDR3 sequences, roughly 31% of them seen just once. V trimming: 7 bases; J trimming: 3 bases; junction bases outside the gene matches: 3. The CDR3 sequence is 12 residues long. Germline assignment: CDR1 DFQATT and CDR2 SNEGSKA (reference sequence). This receptor was taken from a woman between 18 and 50 years old in good health. Material: PBMCs. The rearrangement uses TRBV20-1 and TRBJ2-7; TRBD1 matches 10 bases. CDR3: CSGGTGDYEQYF. The CDR3 nucleotides are TGCAGTGGGGGGACAGGGGACTACGAGCAGTACTTC.